This T cell receptor beta chain was sequenced for a study of technical replicates of blood from several donors listed by TCRdb under 2017. The method was the immunoSEQ multiplex PCR assay. The table was pulled from immuneACCESS by TCRdb, which kept in-frame rearrangements only. Such tables lose some clones; where checked, under half of the loss comes from unresolved V genes, and the rest has no known cause. This sample lists around 58,000 clones; more than 75% were detected once. The ten largest clones represent over 4% of the sample. The CDR1 and CDR2 encoded by the germline V gene are SGDLS and YYNGEE. The CDR3, cysteine through phenylalanine, is 14 amino acids long. The retained sequence is limited to the CDR3, 42 bases, with the frame set at the first base. V is shortened by 3 bases, J by 1 base, and the region joining them spans 10 bases. This clone appeared once. Its antigen specificity is not known. Base qualities are not recorded, but no much larger clone differs from it by a single base.

The source of this sequence is a human donor in good health. Some clones in this sample may be carry-over from other donors' samples. Recombination linked TRBV9 to TRBJ1-1, and perhaps TRBD1 as D gene, on 6 matching bases. The specimen was PBMCs. The CDR3 reads as follows: CASSARGGNTEAFF. The DNA sequence is as follows: TGTGCCAGCAGCGCCCGAGGGGGGAACACTGAAGCTTTCTTT.